The following is a TCR beta chain sequence with its context. How the authors handled the data: Filtering differed, since immunoSEQ gave only junction sequences and no quality scores. The table came from immunoSEQ multiplex PCR; TCRdb's copy has only in-frame clones and leaves some out. That table gives V, J and clone size, and the DNA gave D and trimming. Of about 480,000 clones detected, 60% to 80% appear once; the ten largest clones hold around an eighth. The sample belongs to a study of shared clonotypes between healthy human individuals. Sequencing was carried out using PBMCs. This TCR was recovered from a woman in her forties in good health. Some clones in this sample may be carry-over from other donors' samples.

This CDR3 reads CASSPLGLHYGYTF. As DNA, the CDR3 is TGTGCCAGCAGCCCTTTGGGGCTGCACTATGGCTACACCTTC. The rearrangement joins TRBV5-8 to TRBJ1-2; perhaps TRBD1 as D (5 bases). Germline loops: CDR1 SGHTS, CDR2 YDEGEE. V was pared by 4 bases and J by 3 bases, with 13 bases between. The CDR3 length is 14 residues.